These 14 T cell receptor beta chains were all obtained from the same sample, sequenced in a study of CD4 T cells in relation to SARS-CoV-2 and coronaviruses (dated by TCRdb to the early 2020s). Libraries came from the immunoSEQ multiplex PCR assay. Not all clones reach the TCRdb copy of this immuneACCESS table, which keeps in-frame sequences only. Checked studies attribute under half of the gap to unresolved V genes and leave the rest unexplained. The sample table lists roughly 20,000 clones, 74% of them with a count of one. The ten largest clones add up to around 11% of the sample. CD4+ T cells from unexposed donors were collected before the COVID-19 pandemic (2011-2018). After more than nine days of culture, CD4+ T cells were isolated with the EasySep CD4+ T cell isolation kit. These receptors have no known antigen. The sequenced sample consisted of CD4+ T cells from PBMCs, cultured in vitro. All receptors derive from a human donor in good health.

The J gene is TRBJ1-5, the V gene TRBV4-2; 7 positions agree with TRBD1. The V segment lost 0 bases and the J segment 6 bases; nucleotides outside the gene matches: 2. The CDR3 totals 14 residues. Germline values: CDR1 LGHNA, CDR2 YNFKEQ. CDR3: CASSQDRGVQPQHF. Here the CDR3 DNA reads TGTGCCAGCAGCCAAGACAGGGGGGTTCAGCCCCAGCATTTT.

The J gene is TRBJ2-3, the V gene TRBV20-1; D is uncertain. Germline values: CDR1 DFQATT, CDR2 SNEGSKA (reference sequence). V lost 4 bases, J lost 7 bases, and 6 bases lay in between. The CDR3 has 10 amino acids. In DNA form, the CDR3 reads TGCAGTGCTAATGGGTATACGCAGTATTTT. Amino acids: CSANGYTQYF.

This chain links TRBV6-2 or TRBV6-3 with TRBJ2-1; the match to TRBD2 covers 9 bases. Unmatched junction bases numbered 6, after V lost 0 bases and J lost 3 bases. The CDR3 covers 17 residues. Germline loops: CDR1 MNHEY, CDR2 SVGEGT. CDR3 nucleotides: TGTGCCAGCAGTTACTCCCCACCTAGCGGGATCTACAATGAGCAGTTCTTC. As protein: CASSYSPPSGIYNEQFF.

The chain uses TRBV5-4 and TRBJ2-3; weak D call: TRBD2 (5 bases). The CDR3 length is 16 residues. Germline CDR1 reads SGHNT; CDR2 reads YYREEE (reference sequence). Trimming cost V 2 bases and J 2 bases, with 15 bases left between them. CDR3 amino acids: CASSFGGPGNTDTQYF. Written as DNA, the CDR3 is TGTGCCAGCAGCTTCGGCGGCCCCGGGAACACAGATACGCAGTATTTT.

The chain has TRBV28 and TRBJ1-1; D perhaps matches TRBD1 (5 bases). This CDR3 has 13 residues. Between the trimmed V and J ends, which lost 10 bases and 7 bases, there was a span of 19 bases. Germline V gene data show CDR1 as MDHEN and CDR2 as SYDVKM. CDR3 nucleotide sequence: TGTGCCAACGGCCGAGGGGTAAGGGGTGAAGCTTTCTTT. Its protein is CANGRGVRGEAFF.

The chain recombines TRBV5-1 with TRBJ2-7, with 10 bases matching TRBD1. V was clipped by 4 bases and J by 4 bases; unmatched bases: 23. Germline loops: CDR1 SGHRS, CDR2 YFSETQ. The CDR3 is 20 residues long. The CDR3 region is CASSPEAGTGAMGAFYEQYF. The DNA of the CDR3 is TGCGCCAGCAGCCCGGAAGCCGGGACAGGGGCAATGGGCGCCTTTTACGAGCAGTACTTC.

The chain joins TRBV7-2 to TRBJ2-2; D tentatively reads TRBD1 or TRBD2 (5 bases each). The V and J ends lost 10 bases and 0 bases respectively, with 12 bases between them. CDR1 is SGHTA, CDR2 FQGNSA, per germline. CDR3 length: 14 residues. CDR3 in DNA: TGTGCCACCGGGACCTTCGCGAACACCGGGGAGCTGTTTTTT. Its translation is CATGTFANTGELFF.

V is TRBV2 and J is TRBJ2-5; tentatively, D is TRBD2 (5 bases). Germline CDR1 and CDR2: SNHLY and FYNNEI. V dropped 7 bases and J dropped 5 bases, with 8 bases sitting between them. The CDR3 is 11 residues long. The CDR3 DNA reads as TGTGCCAGCACCACTAGGGAGACCCAGTACTTC. Amino acids: CASTTRETQYF.

This chain joins TRBV6-5 and TRBJ2-7; 10 nucleotides line up with TRBD1. Trimming removed 6 bases from V and 7 bases from J; junction bases left unmatched: 9. Germline V gene lookup returns CDR1 MNHEY and CDR2 SVGAGI. The CDR3 sequence is 14 residues long. CDR3 DNA sequence: TGTGCCAGCAGGTCGGGACAGGGGAGTCGAGAGCAGTACTTC. Residues: CASRSGQGSREQYF.

The genes are TRBV2 and TRBJ2-3; D gene unclear. Trimming cost V 8 bases and J 6 bases, with 18 bases left between them. Germline CDR1 reads SNHLY; CDR2 reads FYNNEI. The length of the CDR3 is 14 residues. DNA for the CDR3: TGTGCCAGCGTCCCAAAGTACCCCGGGGATACGCAGTATTTT. Translated: CASVPKYPGDTQYF.

This chain uses TRBV6-5 with TRBJ2-7; 11 bases match TRBD2. The ends lost 7 bases at V and 1 base at J; junction bases unmatched: 6. CDR1 and CDR2 (germline): MNHEY, SVGAGI. CDR3 length: 15 residues. The CDR3 nucleotides are TGTGCCAGCACCCCCGGGACTAGCGGATCCTACGAGCAGTACTTC. Translation: CASTPGTSGSYEQYF.

This rearrangement joins TRBV7-2 to TRBJ2-7; D is perhaps TRBD1 (5 bases). The ends were cut back, 5 bases at V and 3 bases at J, with 17 bases in the middle. Germline CDR1 SGHTA, CDR2 FQGNSA. This CDR3 contains 15 residues. This chain's CDR3 is CASSALPGPNYEQYF. The CDR3 nucleotides read TGTGCCAGCAGCGCCCTCCCAGGGCCCAACTACGAGCAGTACTTC.

The chain couples TRBV19 to TRBJ2-6; D not resolved. The CDR3 loop spans 17 amino acids. The ends were cut back, 7 bases at V and 0 bases at J, with 16 bases in the middle. Per the germline V gene, CDR1 is LNHDA and CDR2 is SQIVND (reference sequence). This CDR3 reads CASTGTLPNSGANVLTF. Written as DNA, the CDR3 is TGTGCCAGTACCGGCACTCTGCCTAACTCTGGGGCCAACGTCCTGACTTTC.

The chain joins TRBV11-2 to TRBJ1-2; 9 positions match TRBD1. The CDR3 runs 15 residues. Germline V gene data show CDR1 as SGHAT and CDR2 as FQNNGV. V lost 4 bases to trimming and J lost 8 bases; unmatched junction nucleotides: 11. The CDR3 DNA is TGTGCCAGCAGCTCCTGGACAGGGGCCCCGAGGGGCTACACCTTC. Translation gives CASSSWTGAPRGYTF.